Each of the 26 T cell receptor beta chains below was sequenced from the same sample in a study of OX40 agonist ivuxolimab in advanced cancers. Assay: immunoSEQ multiplex PCR; the TCRdb copy retains only in-frame clones and omits some. The table lists 50,000 or so clones, around 93% of them singletons. The source was CD4+ or CD8+ T cells sorted from blood, collected in a trial of the OX40 agonist ivuxolimab. The receptors were gathered from an adult with an advanced solid tumor such as melanoma, head and neck, liver or kidney cancer.

The chain has TRBV7-9 and TRBJ1-2, with D perhaps matching TRBD1 (5 bases). The germline V and J ends were trimmed by 4 bases and 0 bases, with 6 bases remaining between them. This CDR3 is 13 amino acids long. Per the germline V gene, CDR1 is SEHNR and CDR2 is FQNEAQ (reference sequence). CDR3 amino acids: CASSSGSNYGYTF. The DNA of the CDR3 is TGTGCCAGCAGCTCAGGGTCTAACTATGGCTACACCTTC.

The CDR3 coding sequence is TGCGCCAGCAGCCAAGATTTACATTTCGGGAGGGACCGGTTCTTC. It is translated as CASSQDLHFGRDRFF. The chain joins TRBV4-3 to TRBJ2-1; 8 nucleotides agree with TRBD2. CDR3 length: 15 amino acids. J was trimmed by 15 bases and V by 0 bases; bases with no gene match: 13. CDR1 LGHNA and CDR2 YSLEER come from the germline V gene.

V is TRBV28 and J is TRBJ2-7; 12 nucleotides line up with TRBD2. With V trimmed by 7 bases and J by 4 bases, 5 bases remained unmatched. This CDR3 contains 14 residues. Germline V gene lookup returns CDR1 MDHEN and CDR2 SYDVKM. The CDR3 region is CASTLAGGWYEQYF. The CDR3 nucleotides read TGTGCCAGCACACTAGCGGGAGGCTGGTACGAGCAGTACTTC.

J is TRBJ2-1 and V is TRBV6-5; D possibly corresponds to TRBD2 (5 bases). From germline, CDR1 is MNHEY and CDR2 SVGAGI. The CDR3 is 16 amino acids. V was clipped by 0 bases and J by 10 bases, with 19 bases between them. The CDR3 DNA reads as TGTGCCAGCAGTTACTCTCCTAGCCCGAGCGAGGGAGAGCAGTTCTTC. Protein product: CASSYSPSPSEGEQFF.

This clone appeared once. One junction end disagrees with the germline gene, perhaps due to a read error. This rearrangement joins TRBV7-9 to TRBJ2-2; no definite D call. Germline-derived CDR1 and CDR2 are SEHNR and FQNEAQ (reference sequence). This CDR3 is 13 amino acids long. The CDR3 sequence is CASSPQNAGELFF. The DNA of the CDR3 is TGTGCCAGCAGCCCTCAGAACGCCGGGGAGCTGTTTTTT.

The V call is TRBV12-2, the J call TRBJ2-5; the DNA was not compared with TRBD2, the D call given in the table. TRBV12-2 is recorded as a pseudogene. This CDR3 contains 14 residues. The CDR3 reads CASRWGDSQETQYF. The CDR3 bases are TGTGCAAGTCGCTGGGGAGACTCTCAAGAGACCCAGTACTTC.

The chain employs TRBV13 and TRBJ2-7; D is undetermined. The CDR3 is 13 residues long. Germline CDR1 PRHDT, CDR2 FYEKMQ (reference sequence). V lost 5 bases and J 2 bases, leaving 10 bases between the germline ends. In DNA, the CDR3 is TGTGCCAGCAGCGCCGAGGAAACCTACGAGCAGTACTTC. This translates into CASSAEETYEQYF. The full variable domain, its missing parts supplied by reference TRBV13 and TRBJ2-7, is AAGVIQSPRHLIKEKRETATLKCYPIPRHDTVYWYQQGPGQDPQFLISFYEKMQSDKGSIPDRFSAQQFSDYHSELNMSSLELGDSALYFCASSAEETYEQYFGPGTRLTVT.

The gene calls are TRBV6-5 and TRBJ2-5, with a weak D call TRBD2 (6 bases). Germline CDR1 reads MNHEY; CDR2 reads SVGAGI. The CDR3 totals 15 residues. Trimming stripped 0 bases from V and 4 bases from J, with 12 bases between. CDR3 sequence reads: CASSYSPGEAETQYF. The DNA for the CDR3 is TGTGCCAGCAGTTACTCCCCGGGGGAGGCAGAGACCCAGTACTTC.

This clone was observed a single time. The gene calls are TRBV7-9 and TRBJ2-3, with D unclear. Germline V gene lookup returns CDR1 SEHNR and CDR2 FQNEAQ (reference sequence). Trimming stripped 1 base from V and 5 bases from J, with 7 bases between. There are 13 residues in the CDR3. CDR3 coding DNA: TGTGCCAGCAGCTTAGTAAGTGGAGATACGCAGTATTTT. Translated: CASSLVSGDTQYF. The variable domain in full, with the rest retrieved from reference TRBV7-9 and TRBJ2-3, is DTGVSQNPRHKITKRGQNVTFRCDPISEHNRLYWYRQTLGQGPEFLTYFQNEAQLEKSRLLSDRFSAERPKGSFSTLEIQRTEQGDSAMYLCASSLVSGDTQYFGPGTRLTVL.

CDR3 DNA: TGTGCCAGCAGCCCCCGACAGTTTAGCAATCAGCCCCAGCATTTT. It codes for CASSPRQFSNQPQHF. The V and J genes are TRBV28 and TRBJ1-5; D is perhaps TRBD1 (5 bases). The germline V gene encodes CDR1 MDHEN and CDR2 SYDVKM. The CDR3 sequence is 15 residues long. The V end lost 6 bases, the J end lost 0 bases, and 12 bases lay between the germline ends.

This chain links TRBV7-9 with TRBJ2-7; 10 bases map to TRBD2. The CDR3 spans 15 residues. CDR1 SEHNR and CDR2 FQNEAQ come from the germline V gene (reference sequence). J lost 1 base, V lost 4 bases, and 4 bases had no gene match. For the CDR3, the DNA is TGTGCCAGCAGCTCCCTAGCGGGAGAATCCTACGAGCAGTACTTC. As protein: CASSSLAGESYEQYF.

The gene calls are TRBV28 and TRBJ2-7; D is undetermined. This CDR3 contains 16 residues. The V end was cut by 4 bases, the J end by 0 bases, with 16 bases between. Germline lookup yields CDR1 MDHEN and CDR2 SYDVKM. CDR3 sequence reads: CASSSLTSSFSYEQYF. For the CDR3, the DNA is TGTGCCAGCAGTTCCCTGACAAGTAGTTTCTCCTACGAGCAGTACTTC.

Points on this clone: The junction and the germline gene differ at one end; a read error may be behind it. CDR3 coding DNA: TGTGCCAGCAGCTTATCAGGGACACGGATATTC. It codes for CASSLSGTRIF. The chain is built from TRBV11-1 and TRBJ2-7, with a tentative D call TRBD1 (6 bases). Germline V lookup: CDR1 SGHAT, CDR2 FQDESV (reference sequence). The CDR3 is 11 amino acids.

The V gene is TRBV6-1, the J gene TRBJ2-1; 9 nucleotides line up with TRBD2. V was pared by 3 bases and J by 6 bases, with 6 bases of the junction left unmatched. Looked up from germline, CDR1 is MNHNS and CDR2 is SASEGT. CDR3 size: 15 residues. The CDR3 sequence: CASSEWAGGGNEQFF. The DNA of the CDR3 is TGTGCCAGCAGTGAGTGGGCGGGAGGGGGCAATGAGCAGTTCTTC.

This chain links TRBV27 with TRBJ2-1; D is perhaps TRBD1 (6 bases). Trimming shortened V by 5 bases and J by 7 bases, and 12 bases separated the two germline ends. Germline CDR1 is MNHEY and CDR2 is SMNVEV (reference sequence). The CDR3 is 13 residues long. CDR3 sequence reads: CASSTQGPNEQFF. In DNA form, the CDR3 reads TGTGCCAGCAGTACACAGGGACCGAATGAGCAGTTCTTC.

The V gene is TRBV27, the J gene TRBJ2-1; 7 positions match TRBD2. Germline assignment: CDR1 MNHEY and CDR2 SMNVEV (reference sequence). The CDR3 is 17 amino acids. Unmatched junction bases numbered 12, after V lost 0 bases and J lost 7 bases. CDR3 bases: TGTGCCAGCAGTTTATCCAGGGCGGGAGTAACGGTTAATGAGCAGTTCTTC. Translating gives CASSLSRAGVTVNEQFF.

The chain joins TRBV29-1 to TRBJ2-3; 7 bases are a match to TRBD2. The CDR3 extends over 20 amino acids. CDR1 is SQVTM and CDR2 is ANQGSEA in the germline V gene. V was clipped by 5 bases and J by 1 base; unmatched bases: 24. CDR3 residues: CSVLGYTAGVAGSGTDTQYF. DNA of the CDR3: TGCAGCGTTCTAGGGTATACGGCGGGGGTGGCGGGATCAGGCACAGATACGCAGTATTTT.

V is TRBV28 and J is TRBJ2-7, with 11 nucleotides matching TRBD1. CDR3 size: 15 residues. J was trimmed by 0 bases and V by 7 bases; bases with no gene match: 5. Germline lookup yields CDR1 MDHEN and CDR2 SYDVKM. This CDR3 reads CASTSDRGPSYEQYF. The CDR3 coding sequence is TGTGCCAGCACTTCGGACAGGGGGCCCTCCTACGAGCAGTACTTC.

The V and J genes are TRBV5-6 and TRBJ2-2; D is undetermined. V lost 5 bases and J 4 bases, leaving 12 bases between the germline ends. Germline CDR1 reads SGHDT; CDR2 reads YYEEEE. The length of the CDR3 is 14 residues. CDR3: CASRPDVSTGELFF. DNA of the CDR3: TGTGCCAGCAGACCTGACGTGAGCACCGGGGAGCTGTTTTTT.

J is TRBJ2-7 and V is TRBV4-3, with D perhaps being TRBD1 or TRBD2 (5 bases each). Trimming pared 0 bases from V and 2 bases from J, leaving 8 bases between. Germline-derived CDR1 and CDR2 are LGHNA and YSLEER. CDR3 length equals 14 residues. The CDR3 sequence: CASSQDRGPYEQYF. The CDR3 DNA reads TGCGCCAGCAGCCAAGATAGGGGACCCTACGAGCAGTACTTC.

The V gene is TRBV21-1, the J gene TRBJ2-2; the DNA was not used to check the table's D call, TRBD2. TRBV21-1 is listed as a pseudogene. The CDR3 covers 23 residues. Here the CDR3 DNA reads TGTGCCAGCAGCAAAGTGGGGGACATAACTAGCGGGAGGGCCTCTGGAGACTCCGGGGAGCTGTTTTTT. This gives the protein CASSKVGDITSGRASGDSGELFF.

The chain recombines TRBV6-1 with TRBJ2-3; D is unclear. Trimming shortened V by 2 bases and J by 4 bases, and 4 bases separated the two germline ends. Germline CDR1 is MNHNS and CDR2 is SASEGT. The CDR3 is 12 amino acids. The CDR3 spells CASSELADTQYF. The CDR3 nucleotides are TGTGCCAGCAGTGAACTCGCAGATACGCAGTATTTT.

The rearrangement links TRBV7-6 to TRBJ2-1; no definite D call. The CDR3 totals 13 residues. Germline CDR1 reads SGHVS; CDR2 reads FNYEAQ. V lost 8 bases, J lost 8 bases, and 16 bases lay in between. The chain's CDR3 is CASSAGVGDEQFF. The CDR3 DNA follows: TGTGCCAGCTCGGCAGGCGTAGGTGATGAGCAGTTCTTC.

J is TRBJ2-2 and V is TRBV27, with TRBD2 matching over 13 bases. Losses at the gene ends were 2 bases for V and 0 bases for J; bases not matched to a gene: 0. Germline CDR1 and CDR2: MNHEY and SMNVEV (reference sequence). The CDR3 has 17 amino acids. The CDR3 DNA follows: TGTGCCAGCAGTTTAGGACTAGCGGGGGCGAACACCGGGGAGCTGTTTTTT. It translates to CASSLGLAGANTGELFF.

This rearrangement joins TRBV27 to TRBJ2-1; 11 nucleotides align to TRBD1. Trimming removed 4 bases from V and 4 bases from J; junction bases left unmatched: 3. CDR3 length equals 15 residues. Germline lookup yields CDR1 MNHEY and CDR2 SMNVEV (reference sequence). DNA of the CDR3: TGTGCCAGCAGTTCCCGGGACAGGGGGTACAATGAGCAGTTCTTC. Translated: CASSSRDRGYNEQFF.

The count of this clone is one. V and J are TRBV6-1 and TRBJ1-5; 9 nucleotides agree with TRBD1. CDR1 is MNHNS and CDR2 is SASEGT in the germline V gene. V was clipped by 2 bases and J by 9 bases; unmatched bases: 14. CDR3 length equals 17 residues. The CDR3 is CASSESSAYRGRVPQHF. DNA of the CDR3: TGTGCCAGCAGTGAATCTTCGGCGTACAGGGGGCGCGTGCCCCAGCATTTT.